The next 29 T cell receptor beta chains were all read from a single sample in a study of shared clonotypes between healthy human individuals. Data came from immunoSEQ multiplex PCR; TCRdb stores just in-frame clones and leaves some out. The sample includes hundreds of thousands of clones, roughly 77% of them seen just once. The sample comprised PBMCs. All receptors derive from a woman aged 40 to 50 in good health. Some clones in this sample may be carry-over from other donors' samples.

The gene calls are TRBV19 and TRBJ2-5; D ambiguous. This CDR3 region has 14 residues. CDR1 LNHDA and CDR2 SQIVND come from the germline V gene (reference sequence). Trimming stripped 3 bases from V and 0 bases from J, with 8 bases between. The CDR3: CASSMGAYQETQYF. CDR3 bases: TGTGCCAGTAGTATGGGCGCCTACCAAGAGACCCAGTACTTC.

The chain recombines TRBV11-2 with TRBJ2-7; 10 nucleotides match TRBD2. V was clipped by 5 bases and J by 6 bases; unmatched bases: 4. CDR1 SGHAT and CDR2 FQNNGV come from the germline V gene. The length of the CDR3 is 13 residues. CDR3 sequence reads: CASSRIAGGEQYF. The CDR3 DNA sequence: TGTGCCAGCAGCCGGATAGCGGGAGGCGAGCAGTACTTC.

The rearrangement uses TRBV28 and TRBJ2-7; TRBD2 matches 9 bases. Germline-derived CDR1 and CDR2 are MDHEN and SYDVKM. The CDR3 totals 16 residues. V dropped 8 bases and J dropped 4; count of bases not matched to a gene: 15. The CDR3 DNA follows: TGTGCCAGCGAAACAAGCTTAGCGGGAGATGAATACGAGCAGTACTTC. It yields the protein CASETSLAGDEYEQYF.

This chain connects TRBV19 to TRBJ1-5; D gene ambiguous. This CDR3 is 16 amino acids long. CDR1 and CDR2 (germline): LNHDA, SQIVND (reference sequence). Deletions cut 7 bases from V and 0 bases from J, with 16 bases between. The CDR3 nucleotides read TGTGCCAGTACTAACGGGAAGGCATCTAGCAATCAGCCCCAGCATTTT. Translated: CASTNGKASSNQPQHF.

This rearrangement joins TRBV30 to TRBJ2-7; 9 bases line up with TRBD1. Per the germline V gene, CDR1 is GTSNPN and CDR2 is SVGIG (reference sequence). V lost 2 bases and J lost 2; bases outside the gene matches: 13. The CDR3 totals 17 residues. The CDR3 loop reads CAWSRRTGGFFAYEQYF. The CDR3 DNA reads TGTGCCTGGAGTAGGAGAACAGGGGGCTTTTTTGCCTACGAGCAGTACTTC.

The chain uses TRBV4-1 and TRBJ1-5; 8 nucleotides agree with TRBD1. V was pared by 0 bases and J by 9 bases, with 4 bases of the junction left unmatched. The germline gives CDR1 MGHRA, CDR2 YSYEKL. The CDR3 is made up of 14 amino acids. CDR3 in DNA: TGCGCCAGCAGCCAAGAGGCAGGGGGCCGGCCCCAGCATTTT. Encoded protein: CASSQEAGGRPQHF.

As to this clone: At one of its ends the junction is not consistent with the germline gene, which may arise from a read error. The V call is TRBV5-6, the J call TRBJ2-1, with 7 bases identical to TRBD2. CDR3 length: 12 residues. Germline values: CDR1 SGHDT, CDR2 YYEEEE. Written as DNA, the CDR3 is TGTGCCAGCAGCTTCTTCCGGGAGGAAGGAGTCTTC. It translates to CASSFFREEGVF.

The DNA for the CDR3 is TGTGCCAGCAGCCTGGACAGGGGGCGTGAAAAACTGTTTTTT. It specifies CASSLDRGREKLFF. The chain combines TRBV7-2 with TRBJ1-4; 11 nucleotides align to TRBD1. This CDR3 has 14 amino acids. CDR1 and CDR2 from the germline V gene are SGHTA and FQGNSA. V was pared by 5 bases and J by 7 bases, with 3 bases of the junction left unmatched.

This sequence joins TRBV10-3 and TRBJ2-7, with 9 bases matching TRBD2. The J segment lost 0 bases and the V segment lost 0 bases, leaving 3 bases of the junction unmatched. Germline CDR1 reads ENHRY; CDR2 reads SYGVKD. This CDR3 has 16 amino acids. CDR3 DNA sequence: TGTGCCATCAGTGAGTCGACTAGCGGACACTCCTACGAGCAGTACTTC. Translating it yields CAISESTSGHSYEQYF.

This clone was recorded once. The gene calls are TRBV7-2 and TRBJ2-3; either TRBD1 or TRBD2 may fit D (5 bases each). The CDR3 runs 14 residues. V lost 6 bases to trimming and J lost 5 bases, with 15 bases between them. The germline CDR1 and CDR2 sequences are SGHTA and FQGNSA. The CDR3 sequence is CASRPGPAQDTQYF. DNA for the CDR3: TGTGCCAGCAGACCGGGACCGGCACAAGATACGCAGTATTTT.

This clone was detected once. The V and J genes are TRBV7-2 and TRBJ2-7; perhaps TRBD1 as D (7 bases). V dropped 8 bases and J dropped 5 bases, with 16 bases sitting between them. The CDR3 is 13 amino acids. Germline V lookup: CDR1 SGHTA, CDR2 FQGNSA. CDR3 sequence reads: CASSGQGGDEQYF. CDR3 bases: TGTGCCAGCTCAGGGCAGGGGGGCGACGAGCAGTACTTC.

A word on this clone: Its ends do not fully match the called genes, so a read error is possible. This sequence joins TRBV30 and TRBJ1-6; D gene unclear. This CDR3 contains 15 residues. Germline V gene data show CDR1 as GTSNPN and CDR2 as SVGIG (reference sequence). For the CDR3, the DNA is TGTGCCTGGGACGCAGGAGGCTCCCATAATTCACCCCTCCACTTT. As protein: CAWDAGGSHNSPLHF. The full variable domain, in which reference TRBV30 and TRBJ1-6 provide the parts outside the CDR3, is SQTIHQWPATLVQPVGSPLSLECTVEGTSNPNLYWYRQAAGRGLQLLFYSVGIGQISSEVPQNLSASRPQDRQFILSSKKLLLSDSGFYLCAWDAGGSHNSPLHFGNGTRLTVT.

V and J are TRBV27 and TRBJ2-1, with D perhaps matching TRBD1 or TRBD2 (5 bases each). Trimming cost V 0 bases and J 6 bases, with 9 bases left between them. Germline loops: CDR1 MNHEY, CDR2 SMNVEV (reference sequence). There are 14 residues in the CDR3. The CDR3, as DNA: TGTGCCAGCAGTTTATCGGGACCCAGCAATGAGCAGTTCTTC. Protein: CASSLSGPSNEQFF.

The V gene is TRBV11-2, the J gene TRBJ2-2, with no clear D. The V and J ends lost 5 bases and 0 bases respectively, with 4 bases between them. The length of the CDR3 is 13 residues. Germline V gene sequence: CDR1 SGHAT, CDR2 FQNNGV. CDR3 in DNA: TGTGCCAGCAGCGGACCGAACACCGGGGAGCTGTTTTTT. Amino acids: CASSGPNTGELFF. Full variable domain (rest looked up from reference TRBV11-2 and TRBJ2-2): EAGVAQSPRYKIIEKRQSVAFWCNPISGHATLYWYQQILGQGPKLLIQFQNNGVVDDSQLPKDRFSAERLKGVDSTLKIQPAKLEDSAVYLCASSGPNTGELFFGEGSRLTVL.

This chain uses TRBV6-1 with TRBJ1-1; D gene unclear. The CDR3 contains 14 residues. The V end was cut by 2 bases, the J end by 0 bases, with 7 bases between. The germline gives CDR1 MNHNS, CDR2 SASEGT. The CDR3 here is CASSEPTMNTEAFF. The CDR3 bases are TGTGCCAGCAGTGAACCGACCATGAACACTGAAGCTTTCTTT.

The rearrangement joins TRBV19 to TRBJ2-7; TRBD1 is a possible D gene (6 bases). The V end was cut by 6 bases, the J end by 3 bases, with 18 bases between. CDR3 length: 15 residues. The germline V gene has CDR1 LNHDA and CDR2 SQIVND (reference sequence). CDR3 in amino acids: CASRALQGDRYEQYF. CDR3 nucleotides: TGTGCCAGTAGGGCCTTACAGGGAGATCGCTACGAGCAGTACTTC.

This chain joins TRBV5-1 and TRBJ2-7; no firm D call. The V and J ends lost 0 bases and 6 bases respectively, with 25 bases between them. Germline CDR1 is SGHRS and CDR2 is YFSETQ. CDR3 length: 18 residues. The CDR3 coding sequence is TGCGCCAGCAGCTTGGGGACCCCTACTCCTACCAAGCCCCTCGAGCAGTACTTC. The encoded protein is CASSLGTPTPTKPLEQYF. The variable domain in full, completed from reference TRBV5-1 and TRBJ2-7, reads KAGVTQTPRYLIKTRGQQVTLSCSPISGHRSVSWYQQTPGQGLQFLFEYFSETQRNKGNFPGRFSGRQFSNSRSEMNVSTLELGDSALYLCASSLGTPTPTKPLEQYFGPGTRLTVT.

This clone was seen just once. The chain combines TRBV5-1 with TRBJ1-2; 8 bases are a match to TRBD1. From germline, CDR1 is SGHRS and CDR2 YFSETQ. The CDR3 consists of 15 residues. The junction had 9 bases not matched to a gene; V was cut back by 4 bases and J by 4 bases. CDR3 DNA: TGCGCCAGCAGCCAAGAGACAGGGGCTGTCTATGGCTACACCTTC. Translating gives CASSQETGAVYGYTF.

The V gene is TRBV18, the J gene TRBJ2-5; perhaps TRBD2 as D (6 bases). The V gene lost 1 base and the J gene lost 5 bases, with 14 bases spanning the gap. This CDR3 contains 15 residues. The germline gives CDR1 KGHSH, CDR2 LQKENI. Here the CDR3 reads CASSPLRGLGETQYF. CDR3 coding DNA: TGTGCCAGCTCACCACTCCGGGGGTTAGGGGAGACCCAGTACTTC.

The rearrangement joins TRBV29-1 to TRBJ1-2, with D maybe TRBD1 (6 bases). Germline V lookup: CDR1 SQVTM, CDR2 ANQGSEA. The CDR3 runs to 13 residues. Trimming pared 6 bases from V and 3 bases from J, leaving 14 bases between. The CDR3 sequence: CSVSQGRDYGYTF. In DNA form, the CDR3 reads TGCAGCGTCTCCCAGGGGCGGGACTATGGCTACACCTTC.

The CDR3 nucleotides are TGTGCCAGCAGTTTACCCCAGTACGAGCAGTACTTC. It yields the protein CASSLPQYEQYF. V is TRBV28 and J is TRBJ2-7; D call uncertain. CDR3 length: 12 amino acids. Germline CDR1 is MDHEN and CDR2 is SYDVKM. V shed 2 bases and J shed 4 bases, with 6 bases lying between them.

The J gene is TRBJ2-7, the V gene TRBV2, with TRBD2 matching over 14 bases. The CDR3 totals 14 residues. Germline CDR1 is SNHLY and CDR2 is FYNNEI. After removal of 6 bases from V and 9 bases from J, the junction contained 7 bases not matched to a gene. The CDR3 loop reads CASRTGTSGSTQYF. The CDR3 DNA follows: TGTGCCAGCAGAACCGGGACTAGCGGGAGTACGCAGTACTTC.

The chain recombines TRBV18 with TRBJ2-2, with D unresolved. The V end was cut by 3 bases, the J end by 8 bases, with 10 bases between. From germline, CDR1 is KGHSH and CDR2 LQKENI. This CDR3 contains 13 residues. The CDR3 reads CASSPGVSGELFF. CDR3 nucleotides: TGTGCCAGCTCACCTGGGGTATCGGGGGAGCTGTTTTTT.

The J gene is TRBJ2-7, the V gene TRBV9; D uncertain. The ends were cut back, 2 bases at V and 6 bases at J, with 15 bases in the middle. Germline V gives CDR1 SGDLS, CDR2 YYNGEE. The CDR3 has 14 residues. The CDR3 spells CASSVETDRSEQYF. Written as DNA, the CDR3 is TGTGCCAGCAGCGTCGAGACGGATAGGAGCGAGCAGTACTTC.

The chain links TRBV28 to TRBJ2-1; 9 nucleotides line up with TRBD2. This CDR3 is 14 amino acids long. Losses at the gene ends were 7 bases for V and 3 bases for J; bases not matched to a gene: 4. Germline CDR1 reads MDHEN; CDR2 reads SYDVKM. In nucleotides, the CDR3 is TGTGCCAGCACCTCTAGCGGGATCTACAATGAGCAGTTCTTC. This translates into CASTSSGIYNEQFF. The whole variable domain, remainder taken from reference TRBV28 and TRBJ2-1, is DVKVTQSSRYLVKRTGEKVFLECVQDMDHENMFWYRQDPGLGLRLIYFSYDVKMKEKGDIPEGYSVSREKKERFSLILESASTNQTSMYLCASTSSGIYNEQFFGPGTRLTVL.

This chain links TRBV4-3 with TRBJ2-7; 8 positions match TRBD1. The CDR3 totals 16 residues. CDR1 is LGHNA and CDR2 is YSLEER in the germline V gene. The V segment lost 1 base and the J segment 3 bases; nucleotides outside the gene matches: 8. CDR3 in DNA: TGCGCCAGCAGCCAAGCCTACGACAGGGGAAGCTACGAGCAGTACTTC. Protein sequence: CASSQAYDRGSYEQYF.

This clone occurred a few times. The rearrangement uses TRBV2 and TRBJ1-4, with TRBD1 matching over 8 bases. V shed 5 bases and J 10 bases; nucleotides not matched to a gene: 9. The CDR3 is made up of 14 amino acids. CDR1 is SNHLY, CDR2 FYNNEI, per germline. The CDR3 reads CASSYDRGYVKLFF. Written as DNA, the CDR3 is TGTGCCAGCAGTTACGACAGGGGATATGTAAAACTGTTTTTT.

The chain is built from TRBV30 and TRBJ2-7; 9 nucleotides align to TRBD2. The CDR3 contains 13 residues. Looked up from germline, CDR1 is GTSNPN and CDR2 is SVGIG (reference sequence). J gave up 4 bases and V 4 bases, and 5 bases lay outside the gene matches. CDR3 bases: TGTGCCTGGATGGCTAGCGGGAAGTACGAGCAGTACTTC. Its translation is CAWMASGKYEQYF.

In regard to this clone: A much larger clonotype is one base distant, so this may be a read error. In DNA form, the CDR3 reads TGTGCCACCAGCAGAGATCATGGGTACGAGCAGTACTTC. Its protein is CATSRDHGYEQYF. The V and J genes are TRBV15 and TRBJ2-7; D remains ambiguous. V shed 0 bases and J shed 4 bases, with 7 bases lying between them. The CDR3 is made up of 13 amino acids. Germline V lookup: CDR1 LNHNV, CDR2 YYDKDF (reference sequence).